These 31 T cell receptor beta chains share one sample of origin, sequenced in a study of blood T cell repertoires in COVID-19. TCRdb's table, derived via immunoSEQ multiplex PCR, lists solely in-frame clones and lacks some. This table holds 70,000 to 85,000 clones, 70% to 90% found once. The sample consisted of peripheral blood. The source is a man between 70 and 80 years old with active or convalescent COVID-19.

The chain links TRBV6-6 to TRBJ1-4; D unresolved. This CDR3 is 16 amino acids long. Trimming stripped 2 bases from V and 4 bases from J, with 14 bases between. Germline CDR1 MNHNY, CDR2 SVGAGI (reference sequence). CDR3 amino acids: CASSYRAPGDNEKLFF. CDR3 coding DNA: TGTGCCAGCAGTTACAGGGCGCCGGGAGATAATGAAAAACTGTTTTTT.

This clone was detected only a few times. The chain recombines TRBV6-5 with TRBJ1-6; 7 positions agree with TRBD1. V was clipped by 0 bases and J by 6 bases; unmatched bases: 2. This CDR3 has 15 amino acids. Germline V gene data show CDR1 as MNHEY and CDR2 as SVGAGI. The DNA for the CDR3 is TGTGCCAGCAGTTACTCGAGACAGGGTAATTCACCCCTCCACTTT. This translates into CASSYSRQGNSPLHF.

V and J are TRBV27 and TRBJ1-2, with a tentative D call TRBD1 (5 bases). The CDR3 consists of 13 residues. The germline V and J ends were trimmed by 8 bases and 7 bases, with 17 bases remaining between them. CDR1 is MNHEY, CDR2 SMNVEV, per germline (reference sequence). The CDR3 coding sequence is TGTGCCAGCGCTCCTCGACGGGGGGGTGGCTACACCTTC. Amino acid sequence: CASAPRRGGGYTF.

The genes are TRBV11-2 and TRBJ1-5, with 9 bases fitting TRBD1. V lost 5 bases to trimming and J lost 4 bases; unmatched junction nucleotides: 3. Germline loops: CDR1 SGHAT, CDR2 FQNNGV. This CDR3 has 14 residues. The CDR3 DNA follows: TGTGCCAGCAGCCAGGGACAGGGTAATCAGCCCCAGCATTTT. As protein: CASSQGQGNQPQHF.

V is TRBV7-2 and J is TRBJ1-5; the match to TRBD1 covers 7 bases. V dropped 2 bases and J dropped 3; count of bases not matched to a gene: 7. Looked up from germline, CDR1 is SGHTA and CDR2 is FQGNSA. The length of the CDR3 is 16 residues. CDR3 protein: CASSLNGQAINQPQHF. The DNA of the CDR3 is TGTGCCAGCAGCTTAAACGGACAGGCCATCAATCAGCCCCAGCATTTT.

The chain has TRBV28 and TRBJ2-1; TRBD1 might be the D (6 bases). V was clipped by 3 bases and J by 9 bases, with 15 bases between them. The germline V gene has CDR1 MDHEN and CDR2 SYDVKM. The CDR3 is 14 residues long. The CDR3 loop reads CASSFRQGRAEQFF. CDR3 DNA: TGTGCCAGCAGTTTTCGGCAGGGGCGGGCTGAGCAGTTCTTC.

J is TRBJ1-5 and V is TRBV6-6; TRBD1 is a possible D gene (6 bases). The CDR3 runs 17 residues. Germline assignment: CDR1 MNHNY and CDR2 SVGAGI (reference sequence). Trimming removed 5 bases at V and 4 bases at J, with 21 bases between. This chain's CDR3 is CASSPHSQGTGNQPQHF. CDR3 bases: TGTGCCAGCAGTCCTCACTCCCAGGGGACGGGAAATCAGCCCCAGCATTTT.

This chain uses TRBV3-1 (or the pseudogene TRBV3-2) with TRBJ1-1; 8 nucleotides line up with TRBD1. CDR3 length: 14 residues. CDR1 and CDR2 (germline): LGHDT, YNNKEL (reference sequence). V lost 1 base and J lost 3; bases outside the gene matches: 1. The CDR3: CASSQVQGDTEAFF. In DNA form, the CDR3 reads TGTGCCAGCAGCCAAGTACAGGGGGACACTGAAGCTTTCTTT.

This chain joins TRBV7-9 and TRBJ1-4; TRBD1 agrees at 9 bases. V lost 5 bases, J lost 3 bases, and 16 bases stayed unmatched. Germline-derived CDR1 and CDR2 are SEHNR and FQNEAQ (reference sequence). The CDR3 runs to 19 residues. The CDR3 bases are TGTGCCAGCAGCCTCCAAATGACAGGGGGAAGAGGATCTAATGAAAAACTGTTTTTT. Encoded protein: CASSLQMTGGRGSNEKLFF. Looking up the rest from reference TRBV7-9 and TRBJ1-4 gives the full variable domain: DTGVSQNPRHKITKRGQNVTFRCDPISEHNRLYWYRQTLGQGPEFLTYFQNEAQLEKSRLLSDRFSAERPKGSFSTLEIQRTEQGDSAMYLCASSLQMTGGRGSNEKLFFGSGTQLSVL.

The chain couples TRBV5-5 to TRBJ2-7, with 12 positions matching TRBD1. The CDR3 has 16 amino acids. In germline, CDR1 is SGHKS, CDR2 YYEKEE (reference sequence). The ends lost 2 bases at V and 4 bases at J; junction bases unmatched: 7. CDR3 bases: TGTGCCAGCAGCTTTGGGGACAGGGGGCTAGTTTACGAGCAGTACTTC. It is translated as CASSFGDRGLVYEQYF.

The chain carries TRBV5-1 and TRBJ1-1; TRBD1 aligns across 7 bases. This CDR3 region has 17 residues. CDR1 SGHRS and CDR2 YFSETQ come from the germline V gene. With 3 bases clipped from V and 0 bases from J, the junction kept 11 bases outside the gene matches. Here the CDR3 DNA reads TGCGCCAGCAGCTCGTACAGGGGTCTCGACATGAACACTGAAGCTTTCTTT. It encodes CASSSYRGLDMNTEAFF.

This clone came up once. This chain uses TRBV14 with TRBJ2-2; 8 nucleotides match TRBD1. Germline assignment: CDR1 SGHDN and CDR2 FVKESK. The V segment lost 4 bases and the J segment 3 bases; nucleotides outside the gene matches: 7. The CDR3 sequence is 16 residues long. CDR3 sequence reads: CASSPRGTGDTGELFF. Here the CDR3 DNA reads TGTGCCAGCAGCCCGAGAGGGACAGGAGACACCGGGGAGCTGTTTTTT.

The chain recombines TRBV10-2 with TRBJ1-5, with D perhaps matching TRBD1 (6 bases). The ends were cut back, 8 bases at V and 1 base at J, with 12 bases in the middle. The germline gives CDR1 WSHSY, CDR2 SAAADI. The CDR3 spans 14 residues. The CDR3 DNA is TGCGCCAGCCGGGAAGGGGGAAGCAATCAGCCCCAGCATTTT. It encodes CASREGGSNQPQHF.

This sequence joins TRBV19 and TRBJ2-7; tentative D call: TRBD1 (6 bases). Trimming stripped 10 bases from V and 2 bases from J, with 15 bases between. The CDR3 length is 13 residues. Germline CDR1 and CDR2: LNHDA and SQIVND (reference sequence). The CDR3 DNA sequence: TGTGCCACCAGAGCAGGGGTTCCCTACGAGCAGTACTTC. This codes for CATRAGVPYEQYF.

The J gene is TRBJ2-2, the V gene TRBV2; weak D call: TRBD1 (6 bases). Looked up from germline, CDR1 is SNHLY and CDR2 is FYNNEI. This CDR3 region has 14 residues. V lost 7 bases, J lost 2 bases, and 11 bases lay in between. CDR3 sequence reads: CASIGTSNTGELFF. The DNA for the CDR3 is TGTGCCAGCATCGGGACATCCAACACCGGGGAGCTGTTTTTT.

The chain uses TRBV5-3 and TRBJ1-5; D possibly corresponds to TRBD1 (6 bases). TRBV5-3 counts as an open reading frame of uncertain function. The CDR3 sequence is 14 residues long. With 5 bases removed from V and 5 bases from J, the gap between germline ends came to 14 bases. Here the CDR3 reads CARSFNKGDQPQHF. The CDR3, as DNA: TGTGCCAGAAGTTTTAACAAGGGGGATCAGCCCCAGCATTTT.

The chain links TRBV27 to TRBJ2-7, with D possibly TRBD1 on 6 matching bases. This CDR3 has 14 residues. Germline assignment: CDR1 MNHEY and CDR2 SMNVEV (reference sequence). With 5 bases removed from V and 2 bases from J, the gap between germline ends came to 13 bases. Here the CDR3 DNA reads TGTGCCAGCAGTCCATTGGACAGACCCTACGAGCAGTACTTC. This codes for CASSPLDRPYEQYF.

This chain uses TRBV15 with TRBJ2-7; D gene uncertain. The germline V gene has CDR1 LNHNV and CDR2 YYDKDF (reference sequence). V was pared by 1 base and J by 1 base, with 8 bases between. The CDR3 spans 14 residues. This CDR3 reads CATSRGAGSYEQYF. DNA for the CDR3: TGTGCCACCAGCAGAGGGGCCGGATCCTACGAGCAGTACTTC. The variable domain in full, completed from reference TRBV15 and TRBJ2-7, reads DAMVIQNPRYQVTQFGKPVTLSCSQTLNHNVMYWYQQKSSQAPKLLFHYYDKDFNNEADTPDNFQSRRPNTSFCFLDIRSPGLGDTAMYLCATSRGAGSYEQYFGPGTRLTVT.

V gene TRBV5-1 combines with J gene TRBJ1-1; D unclear. CDR1 and CDR2 (germline): SGHRS, YFSETQ. This CDR3 has 13 amino acids. V was shortened by 0 bases and J by 0 bases, with 3 bases between the two germline ends. This CDR3 reads CASSLELNTEAFF. The CDR3 DNA is TGCGCCAGCAGCTTGGAGCTGAACACTGAAGCTTTCTTT.

The chain carries TRBV5-8 and TRBJ1-6; the D is unclear. CDR1 is SGHTS, CDR2 YDEGEE, per germline. This CDR3 is 15 amino acids long. V was pared by 4 bases and J by 9 bases, with 17 bases between. The CDR3 DNA reads TGTGCCAGCAGCCCCACCCGAGGACGGGGTTCACCCCTCCACTTT. It encodes CASSPTRGRGSPLHF.

The chain recombines TRBV6-5 with TRBJ2-7; the D gene is possibly TRBD1 (6 bases). The CDR3 has 14 amino acids. Trimming pared 6 bases from V and 7 bases from J, leaving 19 bases between. CDR1 and CDR2 (germline): MNHEY, SVGAGI. The CDR3 DNA reads TGTGCCAGCAGACCGGCAGGGGCCAGTAGGGAGCAGTACTTC. The encoded protein is CASRPAGASREQYF.

The chain employs TRBV28 and TRBJ1-1; D not resolved. This CDR3 region has 12 residues. CDR1 is MDHEN, CDR2 SYDVKM, per germline. V dropped 6 bases and J dropped 3 bases, with 8 bases sitting between them. The CDR3 reads CASRHRDTEAFF. Here the CDR3 DNA reads TGTGCCAGCAGACACCGTGACACTGAAGCTTTCTTT. Looking up the rest from reference TRBV28 and TRBJ1-1 gives the full variable domain: DVKVTQSSRYLVKRTGEKVFLECVQDMDHENMFWYRQDPGLGLRLIYFSYDVKMKEKGDIPEGYSVSREKKERFSLILESASTNQTSMYLCASRHRDTEAFFGQGTRLTVV.

The chain combines TRBV30 with TRBJ1-2; possibly TRBD1 for D (6 bases). This CDR3 spans 13 amino acids. The ends were cut back, 5 bases at V and 6 bases at J, with 16 bases in the middle. Germline V gene data show CDR1 as GTSNPN and CDR2 as SVGIG (reference sequence). The CDR3 spells CAWDSGTSNGYTF. CDR3 sequence (DNA): TGTGCCTGGGATAGCGGGACAAGCAATGGCTACACCTTC.

The rearrangement uses TRBV20-1 and TRBJ2-7; 8 bases are shared with TRBD1. J lost 2 bases, V lost 3 bases, and 6 bases had no gene match. The CDR3 is made up of 14 amino acids. Germline V gene data show CDR1 as DFQATT and CDR2 as SNEGSKA (reference sequence). The CDR3 DNA follows: TGCAGTGCTAGTGGTGAGACAGGGGCCTACGAGCAGTACTTC. This encodes CSASGETGAYEQYF.

The genes are TRBV24-1 and TRBJ2-7; D is unclear. Trimming stripped 3 bases from V and 0 bases from J, with 5 bases between. This CDR3 contains 13 residues. In germline, CDR1 is KGHDR, CDR2 SFDVKD. The CDR3 sequence is CATSDGSSYEQYF. CDR3 DNA: TGTGCCACCAGTGATGGTAGCTCCTACGAGCAGTACTTC.

This clone was counted once. V is TRBV7-9 and J is TRBJ2-1; D call uncertain. The CDR3 spans 14 residues. In germline, CDR1 is SEHNR, CDR2 FQNEAQ (reference sequence). V was trimmed by 3 bases and J by 2 bases, leaving 8 bases between them. DNA of the CDR3: TGTGCCAGCAGCTTGCAGGATACCTACAATGAGCAGTTCTTC. It specifies CASSLQDTYNEQFF. The full variable domain, rest sourced from reference TRBV7-9 and TRBJ2-1, is DTGVSQNPRHKITKRGQNVTFRCDPISEHNRLYWYRQTLGQGPEFLTYFQNEAQLEKSRLLSDRFSAERPKGSFSTLEIQRTEQGDSAMYLCASSLQDTYNEQFFGPGTRLTVL.

The chain is built from TRBV5-1 and TRBJ1-2; 9 bases are a match to TRBD1. From germline, CDR1 is SGHRS and CDR2 YFSETQ. J gave up 2 bases and V 0 bases, and 8 bases lay outside the gene matches. The CDR3 is 17 amino acids. CDR3 sequence (DNA): TGCGCCAGCAGCTTGGTGGGACAGGGACCAGGAAACTATGGCTACACCTTC. Protein sequence: CASSLVGQGPGNYGYTF.

V is TRBV4-2 and J is TRBJ1-4; D not resolved. Per the germline V gene, CDR1 is LGHNA and CDR2 is YNFKEQ. V was pared by 0 bases and J by 9 bases, with 14 bases between. This CDR3 has 15 residues. CDR3 sequence (DNA): TGTGCCAGCAGCCAAGAAGACGGAGTAATGAAAAAACTGTTTTTT. It translates to CASSQEDGVMKKLFF.

The DNA for the CDR3 is TGTGCCTGGAGTGGACAAACAGGGGTGGGGACCCAGTACTTC. Protein product: CAWSGQTGVGTQYF. The genes are TRBV30 and TRBJ2-5, with 7 bases aligning to TRBD1. The length of the CDR3 is 14 residues. The trim removed 1 base at V and 7 bases at J, leaving 9 bases unmatched. The germline gives CDR1 GTSNPN, CDR2 SVGIG (reference sequence).

The chain couples TRBV5-1 to TRBJ2-1; no definite D call. Per the germline V gene, CDR1 is SGHRS and CDR2 is YFSETQ. The CDR3 runs 15 residues. Trimming pared 1 base from V and 6 bases from J, leaving 14 bases between. CDR3 amino acids: CASSLSVSQANEQFF. CDR3 DNA: TGCGCCAGCAGCTTGTCCGTCTCCCAGGCCAATGAGCAGTTCTTC.

The rearrangement uses TRBV19 and TRBJ1-6; 10 nucleotides agree with TRBD1. Germline V gene sequence: CDR1 LNHDA, CDR2 SQIVND (reference sequence). With 7 bases clipped from V and 7 bases from J, the junction kept 4 bases outside the gene matches. There are 14 residues in the CDR3. CDR3 nucleotides: TGTGCCAGTACCCCGACAGGGGGCAATTCACCCCTCCACTTT. It yields the protein CASTPTGGNSPLHF.